The clone carrying this T cell receptor (beta chain) was recorded many times. The ends were cut back, 8 bases at V and 0 bases at J, with 10 bases in the middle. The CDR3 spans 13 residues. Germline values: CDR1 LGHDT, CDR2 YNNKEL (reference sequence). The authors ran a second PCR of about 7 to 11 cycles using a sample-barcoded 5' primer and a J-beta primer mix. TCRdb passed the 5' RACE reads through MiXCR, listing each CDR3 protein once. This repertoire shows 1.5 million to 2 million distinct CDR3 sequences, around 48% found once; its top ten account for around 2.1%. The sample belongs to a study of blood T cells in healthy people across ages.

Sequenced sample: blood. The chain combines TRBV3-1 with TRBJ1-2; D is perhaps TRBD1 (5 bases). The sequence came from a woman between 35 and 50 years old in good health. The CDR3 region has the DNA TGTGCCAGCTCGCAGGGCTCTAACTATGGCTACACCTTC. This encodes CASSQGSNYGYTF. Variable domain in full (rest from reference TRBV3-1 and TRBJ1-2): DTAVSQTPKYLVTQMGNDKSIKCEQNLGHDTMYWYKQDSKKFLKIMFSYNNKELIINETVPNRFSPKSPDKAHLNLHINSLELGDSAVYFCASSQGSNYGYTFGSGTRLTVV.